This entry lists 5 T cell receptor beta chains sequenced from one sample in a study of early T cells in non-severe SARS-CoV-2 infection. Via MiXCR, TCRdb re-called the 5' RACE reads, giving one row per CDR3 protein. This sample has tens of thousands of distinct CDR3 sequences, with 12% found just once. Sequencing input: whole blood. The source of these receptors is an adult who was a healthcare worker with PCR-confirmed SARS-CoV-2 infection or an uninfected control (not recorded which).

The genes are TRBV9 and TRBJ1-2; D is perhaps TRBD1 (6 bases). The germline CDR1 and CDR2 sequences are SGDLS and YYNGEE. The germline V and J ends were trimmed by 3 bases and 5 bases, with 17 bases remaining between them. CDR3 length: 15 residues. The CDR3 nucleotides read TGTGCCAGCAGCGCCGGCCCGGGGGCCTCTTATGGCTACACCTTC. Translating it yields CASSAGPGASYGYTF.

This clonotype was seen ten or more times. The V and J genes are TRBV30 and TRBJ2-1; 8 bases agree with TRBD2. The CDR3 consists of 13 residues. J was trimmed by 12 bases and V by 3 bases; bases with no gene match: 10. Germline V gives CDR1 GTSNPN, CDR2 SVGIG (reference sequence). The DNA for the CDR3 is TGTGCCTGGAGCCCGGACGCGGGGGGAACGCAGTTCTTC. This codes for CAWSPDAGGTQFF.

The sample holds many counts of this clonotype. This rearrangement joins TRBV7-9 to TRBJ2-1; weak D call: TRBD1 (6 bases). The germline V and J ends were trimmed by 3 bases and 0 bases, with 15 bases remaining between them. CDR3 length: 17 residues. The germline CDR1 and CDR2 sequences are SEHNR and FQNEAQ (reference sequence). The CDR3 coding sequence is TGTGCCAGCAGCTTGGGGTTTGGGGGCGACTCCTACAATGAGCAGTTCTTC. Translated: CASSLGFGGDSYNEQFF.

This clonotype has ten or more counts. This rearrangement joins TRBV20-1 to TRBJ2-5; D is possibly TRBD1 or TRBD2 (5 bases each). The ends were cut back, 3 bases at V and 7 bases at J, with 18 bases in the middle. Germline values: CDR1 DFQATT, CDR2 SNEGSKA (reference sequence). The CDR3 runs 14 residues. This chain's CDR3 is CSASLGTRFGTQYF. CDR3 nucleotide sequence: TGCAGTGCTAGTTTGGGGACCCGGTTCGGGACCCAGTACTTC.

This clonotype has a count of ten or more. The V and J genes are TRBV3-1 and TRBJ2-7; D perhaps matches TRBD2 (6 bases). The CDR3 is 14 residues long. Germline V gives CDR1 LGHDT, CDR2 YNNKEL (reference sequence). V was pared by 4 bases and J by 4 bases, with 14 bases between. The DNA of the CDR3 is TGTGCCAGCAGCCTCGCGGGACGGCTTTACGAGCAGTACTTC. Its translation is CASSLAGRLYEQYF.